The rows below give T cell receptor beta chains drawn from one sample of a study of cytomegalovirus exposure and HLA in healthy donors. The protocol was immunoSEQ multiplex PCR, while the TCRdb copy is restricted to in-frame clones and leaves out a portion. The table includes about 240,000 clones, about 83% detected once. The sample comprised PBMCs. The receptors here all came from a man younger than 35 in good health and CMV-seronegative. CDR3s include the opening cysteine and the closing phenylalanine or tryptophan. A D gene is named only where the DNA matches it firmly. Some rows mark clone size as missing; the rest say once, few, many or name a class of expanded clone.

clone_size,d_call,v_call,j_call,cdr3_nt,cdr3_aa
.,TRBD1,TRBV7-2,TRBJ2-7,TGTGCCAGCAGCTCAAGGGGACAGGGATCCTACGAGCAGTACTTC,CASSSRGQGSYEQYF
.,TRBD1,TRBV10-3,TRBJ2-5,TGTGCCATCAGTGAGGGTGGCAGGGGGCCGGAGACCCAGTACTTC,CAISEGGRGPETQYF
once,TRBD2,TRBV28,TRBJ2-5,TGTGCCAGTCGTTCTAGCGGGGCTAACCAAGAGACCCAGTACTTC,CASRSSGANQETQYF
.,TRBD1,TRBV11-3,TRBJ2-2,TGTGCCAGCAGCTATCACAGGGGTAGCGGGGAGCTGTTTTTT,CASSYHRGSGELFF
.,.,TRBV9,TRBJ2-3,TGTGCCAGCAGCGTAGGTTTGACCCCGAGGGCAGATACGCAGTATTTT,CASSVGLTPRADTQYF
.,.,TRBV5-4,TRBJ2-7,TGTGCCAGCAGCTCGACAGCAAGTTACTCCTACGAGCAGTACTTC,CASSSTASYSYEQYF
.,TRBD1,TRBV30,TRBJ1-6,TGTGCCTGGAGGGCGGGACAGGGGGGGACTTCACCCCTCCACTTT,CAWRAGQGGTSPLHF
.,TRBD1,TRBV2,TRBJ1-5,TGTGCCAGCAGGGCTACAGGGGGCGCGGGTCAGCCCCAGCATTTT,CASRATGGAGQPQHF
.,.,TRBV30,TRBJ2-5,TGTGCCTGGAAGCACGGGGACCGGGGGCAAGAGACCCAGTACTTC,CAWKHGDRGQETQYF
.,.,TRBV7-9,TRBJ2-2,TGTGCCAGCAGCCCACCCCAAGGGGGGAACACCGGGGAGCTGTTTTTT,CASSPPQGGNTGELFF
.,.,TRBV25-1,TRBJ2-5,TGTGCCAGCAGTGAATGGACGGGAGATCAAGAGACCCAGTACTTC,CASSEWTGDQETQYF
.,.,TRBV5-1,TRBJ1-4,TGCGCCAGCAGCTTGAGGGCAGGGGTTGAAAAACTGTTTTTT,CASSLRAGVEKLFF
.,.,TRBV5-6,TRBJ1-1,TGTGCCAGCAGCTTGGTCAGGCTGAACACTGAAGCTTTCTTT,CASSLVRLNTEAFF